The clone carrying this T cell receptor (beta chain) was observed a single time. What it recognizes is unknown. People with hyperthyroidism were aged 18 to 65 and newly diagnosed, under 2 months' duration. This record comes from a study of Graves' ophthalmopathy and Graves' hyperthyroidism. Trimming took 5 bases from V and 8 from J, leaving 16 bases between them. In germline, CDR1 is SGHTA, CDR2 FQGTGA. CDR3 length: 15 residues. RNA transcripts were the source from which TCR beta CDR3 regions were amplified. RT-PCR with HTBI primers came first, then second-round multiplex PCR. TCRdb analysed the multiplex PCR reads with MiXCR anew, one entry per CDR3 protein. This table holds about 1.1 million distinct CDR3 sequences, approximately 35% found once. Study-wide results and caveats: Blood also contained most of the expanded thyroid clonotypes above 0.001 frequency.

This TCR derives from an adult man with Graves' hyperthyroidism. This chain uses TRBV7-3 with TRBJ1-6, with D hard to call. Material for sequencing was peripheral blood or thyroid tissue (not recorded which). The CDR3 loop reads CASSQEASSYSPLHF. The CDR3 coding sequence is TGTGCCAGCAGCCAAGAGGCGTCATCGTATTCACCCCTCCACTTT. Variable domain in full (rest from reference TRBV7-3 and TRBJ1-6): GAGVSQTPSNKVTEKGKYVELRCDPISGHTALYWYRQSLGQGPEFLIYFQGTGAADDSGLPNDRFFAVRPEGSVSTLKIQRTERGDSAVYLCASSQEASSYSPLHFGNGTRLTVT.